Given below is one T cell receptor (beta chain) in context. This CDR3 has 13 residues. The V gene lost 0 bases and the J gene lost 6 bases, with 5 bases spanning the gap. The data were taken from a study of T cell responses to AZD1222 COVID-19 vaccine. The table came from immunoSEQ multiplex PCR; TCRdb's copy has only in-frame clones and leaves some out. Found here are roughly 55,000 clones, 87% of them singletons; the top ten hold 3% to 4.5%. This TCR was recovered from an adult in good health. This material consisted of peripheral blood, taken on day 0 of AZD1222 vaccination. The V call is TRBV12-3 or TRBV12-4, the J call TRBJ2-2; no clear D gene. The CDR3 nucleotides read TGTGCCAGCAGTTTAGCGGCCCCCGGGGAGCTGTTTTTT. This translates into CASSLAAPGELFF.